Listed below are T cell receptor beta chains from one sample, sequenced in a study of T cells in Graves' hyperthyroidism and ophthalmopathy. TCRdb reprocessed the multiplex PCR reads via MiXCR and lists one record per CDR3 protein. The table includes 700,000 or so distinct CDR3 sequences, approximately 14% detected once. Material for sequencing was blood. These receptors were collected from a woman aged 50 to 60 with Graves' ophthalmopathy. CDR3s include the opening cysteine and the closing phenylalanine or tryptophan. The D gene is left open where the match is weak. Clone size is not always given. Where it is, it says once, few, many or a class for expanded clones.

cdr3_length: 12; j_call: TRBJ2-7; d_call: NA; clone_size: many; v_call: TRBV6-5; cdr3_nt: TGTGCCAGCAGTTACTCCTTCTACGAGCAGTACTTC; cdr3_aa: CASSYSFYEQYF
cdr3_length: 14; j_call: TRBJ2-5; d_call: NA; clone_size: many; v_call: TRBV28; cdr3_nt: TGTGCCAGCAGTACCGCGGATGGCGGGGAGACCCAGTACTTC; cdr3_aa: CASSTADGGETQYF
cdr3_length: 16; j_call: TRBJ2-7; d_call: NA; clone_size: many; v_call: TRBV4-3; cdr3_nt: TGCGCCAGCAGCCAAGAGCCACAGGGTCCCACCTACGAGCAGTACTTC; cdr3_aa: CASSQEPQGPTYEQYF
cdr3_length: 15; j_call: TRBJ2-1; d_call: TRBD1; clone_size: few; v_call: TRBV6-1; cdr3_nt: TGTGCCAGCAGAGCCGGGACAGGGTTATTCGGTGAGCAGTTCTTC; cdr3_aa: CASRAGTGLFGEQFF
cdr3_length: 16; j_call: TRBJ2-1; d_call: TRBD1; clone_size: NA; v_call: TRBV6-5; cdr3_nt: TGTGCCAGCAGTTACTATGGGACAGAGACCTACAATGAGCAGTTCTTC; cdr3_aa: CASSYYGTETYNEQFF
cdr3_length: 14; j_call: TRBJ1-2; d_call: NA; clone_size: few; v_call: TRBV10-3; cdr3_nt: TGTGCCATCATTGGGTCTCCGGCATACTATGGCTACACCTTC; cdr3_aa: CAIIGSPAYYGYTF
cdr3_length: 15; j_call: TRBJ2-7; d_call: NA; clone_size: many; v_call: TRBV28; cdr3_nt: TGTGCCAGCAGTTTATTTCGTTCGGTTGCTCGCGAGCAGTACTTC; cdr3_aa: CASSLFRSVAREQYF
cdr3_length: 13; j_call: TRBJ2-3; d_call: NA; clone_size: few; v_call: TRBV27; cdr3_nt: TGTGCCAGCAGTTCCTACCCCACAGATACGCAGTATTTT; cdr3_aa: CASSSYPTDTQYF
cdr3_length: 15; j_call: TRBJ2-3; d_call: NA; clone_size: NA; v_call: TRBV28; cdr3_nt: TGTGCCAGCAGCCGTGGTGTAACGGTGGCAGATACGCAGTATTTT; cdr3_aa: CASSRGVTVADTQYF
cdr3_length: 14; j_call: TRBJ2-7; d_call: NA; clone_size: many; v_call: TRBV20-1; cdr3_nt: TGCAGTGCTAGAGATATCCGGATTCCCTACGAGCAGTACTTC; cdr3_aa: CSARDIRIPYEQYF
cdr3_length: 12; j_call: TRBJ2-2; d_call: NA; clone_size: NA; v_call: TRBV7-9; cdr3_nt: TGTGCCAGCAGCTCATCTTTGGGGGAGCTGTTTTTT; cdr3_aa: CASSSSLGELFF
cdr3_length: 15; j_call: TRBJ1-2; d_call: TRBD1; clone_size: NA; v_call: TRBV4-1; cdr3_nt: TGCGCCAGCAGCCACTTCCGGGGACAGGCGAATGGCTACACCTTC; cdr3_aa: CASSHFRGQANGYTF
cdr3_length: 15; j_call: TRBJ2-1; d_call: TRBD1; clone_size: many; v_call: TRBV2; cdr3_nt: TGTGCCAGCAGTGAAGTGGGGACAGGGTCGAATGAGCAGTTCTTC; cdr3_aa: CASSEVGTGSNEQFF
cdr3_length: 15; j_call: TRBJ2-1; d_call: NA; clone_size: few; v_call: TRBV6-2/TRBV6-3; cdr3_nt: TGTGCCAGCACCCGTTTCGAAAGTGCCTACAATGAGCAGTTCTTC; cdr3_aa: CASTRFESAYNEQFF
cdr3_length: 15; j_call: TRBJ2-7; d_call: TRBD2; clone_size: many; v_call: TRBV28; cdr3_nt: TGTGCCAGCACCTCCTCAGCGGGAGGATTCTACGAGCAGTACTTC; cdr3_aa: CASTSSAGGFYEQYF